The entry below describes one TCR beta chain. As yet, its antigen is unknown. Every donor, a Caucasian adult, lived in Nashville, Tennessee. The method was immunoSEQ multiplex PCR; TCRdb's version includes in-frame clones alone and lacks a portion of them. The profile shows some 2,000,000 clones, 85% to 95% of them singletons. This sample is part of a study of shared clonotypes between healthy human individuals. Study summary: CD4 naive cells filled three plates per donor, CD4 memory three, CD8 naive two and CD8 memory one.

With 0 bases removed from V and 3 bases from J, the gap between germline ends came to 12 bases. This CDR3 spans 15 amino acids. CDR1 GTSNPN and CDR2 SVGIG come from the germline V gene (reference sequence). Study outcomes and limitations: Sequencing depth was predicted to influence how clonotypes are shared among donors. Blood was the only sampled material, and tissue repertoires likely differ.

The sample consisted of naive CD4+ T cells sorted from blood. Subset given: CD45RA+ positively selected. The sequence derives from a man between 18 and 29 years old in good health. This chain links TRBV30 with TRBJ1-3; a weak D match, TRBD1 (5 bases). This chain's CDR3 is CAWSVKAGSGNTIYF. CDR3 sequence (DNA): TGTGCCTGGAGTGTAAAGGCAGGGAGTGGAAACACCATATATTTT.